This T cell receptor beta chain was sequenced for a study of T cell repertoires in cytomegalovirus infection. About the study: CMV epitopes, recently identified HLA-C-restricted and well-studied HLA-B-restricted, were used. Notes on the study in general: Ex vivo responses were dominated by HLA-C-restricted CMV-specific TCR beta clonotypes. Totalled public TCR beta family frequency picked out people who carried CMV plus the relevant HLA.

Per the germline V gene, CDR1 is LNHDA and CDR2 is SQIVND (reference sequence). The V and J ends lost 6 bases and 4 bases respectively, with 16 bases between them. This CDR3 spans 14 amino acids. In TCRdb, the reads were re-called with MiXCR into one record per CDR3 protein. Here the sample spans 680,000 or so distinct CDR3 sequences, roughly 30% being singletons. Comments on this clonotype: Its antigen is undetermined.

The material sequenced was cultured PBMCs, taken from culture after CMV antigen stimulation. The gene calls are TRBV19 and TRBJ2-7; D tentatively reads TRBD1 or TRBD2 (5 bases each). The receptor was isolated from a human donor in good health (CMV status not recorded). Some clones in this sample may be carry-over from other donors' samples. For the CDR3, the DNA is TGTGCCAGTAGAAGCAGGGAGTATGAATACGAGCAGTACTTC. Translation: CASRSREYEYEQYF. Looking up the rest from reference TRBV19 and TRBJ2-7 gives the full variable domain: DGGITQSPKYLFRKEGQNVTLSCEQNLNHDAMYWYRQDPGQGLRLIYYSQIVNDFQKGDIAEGYSVSREKKESFPLTVTSAQKNPTAFYLCASRSREYEYEQYFGPGTRLTVT.